The TCR beta chain described here comes from a study of T cells in narcolepsy. Regarding the study as a whole: Reportedly, autoreactive clonotypes were serially detected in patients' blood but not controls'.

For this clone: Its specificity is unknown.

Sequencing was performed with immunoSEQ multiplex PCR; in TCRdb, only in-frame clones are kept and a portion is missing. The table includes under 40,000 clones, roughly three quarters detected once. The sample consisted of CD45RA- memory CD4+ T cells from PBMCs. The clonotype comes from a human donor with narcolepsy.

The CDR3 loop is CAAGNQPQHF. CDR3 nucleotide sequence: TGTGCGGCGGGGAATCAGCCCCAGCATTTT. The V and J genes are TRBV6-6 and TRBJ1-5; D not certain. Germline lookup yields CDR1 MNHNY and CDR2 SVGAGI (reference sequence). CDR3 size: 10 residues.